The source of this TCR beta chain is a study of regulatory T cells in long-lasting Graves disease. The time point denotes: newly diagnosed GD, antithyroid drugs for less than 3 months. The TCR library used RNA extracted from PBMCs. This clonotype was recorded at least ten times. Investigators prepared the TCR beta libraries by applying iRepertoire HTBI primers and Arm-PCR of CDR3 regions. Using its own MiXCR run on the multiplex PCR reads, TCRdb lists one record per CDR3 protein. The data show around 500,000 distinct CDR3 sequences, with about 13% seen just once and roughly 10% held by the top ten. This CDR3 region has 14 residues. V gave up 1 base and J gave up 0 bases, with 10 bases separating them. CDR1 is DFQATT, CDR2 SNEGSKA, per germline (reference sequence). These sequences were also reported in another study, on T cells in Graves' hyperthyroidism and ophthalmopathy. That investigation notes: In the analysis, a 13 V-J model separated ophthalmopathy from stable hyperthyroidism.

J is TRBJ2-7 and V is TRBV20-1; possibly TRBD1 or TRBD2 for D (5 bases each). This TCR derives from a young man with Graves disease. This material consisted of peripheral blood mononuclear cells (PBMCs), taken at new diagnosis, from a patient treated with antithyroid drugs. The CDR3 nucleotides read TGCAGTGCTAGAGGGGACGCACGCTCCTACGAGCAGTACTTC. Amino acid sequence: CSARGDARSYEQYF.